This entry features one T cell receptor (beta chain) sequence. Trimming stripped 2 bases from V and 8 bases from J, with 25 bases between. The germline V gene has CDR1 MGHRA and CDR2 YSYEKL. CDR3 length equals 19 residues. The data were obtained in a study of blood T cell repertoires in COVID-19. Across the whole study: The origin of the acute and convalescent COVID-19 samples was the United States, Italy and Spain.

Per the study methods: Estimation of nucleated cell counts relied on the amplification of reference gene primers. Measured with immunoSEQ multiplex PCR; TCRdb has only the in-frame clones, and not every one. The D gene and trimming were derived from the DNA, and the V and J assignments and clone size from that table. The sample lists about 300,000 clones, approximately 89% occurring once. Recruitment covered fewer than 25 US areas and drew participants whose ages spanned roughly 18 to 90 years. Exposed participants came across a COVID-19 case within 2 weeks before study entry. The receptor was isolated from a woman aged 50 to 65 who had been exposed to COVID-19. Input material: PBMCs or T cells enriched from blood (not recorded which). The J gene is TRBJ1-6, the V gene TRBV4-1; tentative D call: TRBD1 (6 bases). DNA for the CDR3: TGCGCCAGCAGCCAATCTGTCAGGGGAGCTCCAAATGACCATTCACCCCTCCACTTT. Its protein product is CASSQSVRGAPNDHSPLHF.